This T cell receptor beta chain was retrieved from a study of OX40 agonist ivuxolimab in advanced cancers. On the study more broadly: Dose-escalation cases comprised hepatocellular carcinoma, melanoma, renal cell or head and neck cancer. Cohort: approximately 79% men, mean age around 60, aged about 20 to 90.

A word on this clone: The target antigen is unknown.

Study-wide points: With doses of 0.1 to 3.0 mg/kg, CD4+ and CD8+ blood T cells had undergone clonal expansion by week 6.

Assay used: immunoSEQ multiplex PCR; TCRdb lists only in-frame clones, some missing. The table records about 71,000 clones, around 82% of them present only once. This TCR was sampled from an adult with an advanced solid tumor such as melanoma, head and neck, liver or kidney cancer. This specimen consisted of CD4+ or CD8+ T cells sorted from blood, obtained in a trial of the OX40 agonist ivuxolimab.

The CDR3 region is CASSPDRGGAGYTF. The DNA for the CDR3 is TGTGCCAGCAGCCCGGACAGGGGAGGAGCTGGCTACACCTTC. The chain is built from TRBV16 and TRBJ1-2; 9 positions match TRBD1. This CDR3 has 14 amino acids. The germline gives CDR1 KGHSY, CDR2 FQNENV. Losses at the gene ends were 4 bases for V and 7 bases for J; bases not matched to a gene: 7.